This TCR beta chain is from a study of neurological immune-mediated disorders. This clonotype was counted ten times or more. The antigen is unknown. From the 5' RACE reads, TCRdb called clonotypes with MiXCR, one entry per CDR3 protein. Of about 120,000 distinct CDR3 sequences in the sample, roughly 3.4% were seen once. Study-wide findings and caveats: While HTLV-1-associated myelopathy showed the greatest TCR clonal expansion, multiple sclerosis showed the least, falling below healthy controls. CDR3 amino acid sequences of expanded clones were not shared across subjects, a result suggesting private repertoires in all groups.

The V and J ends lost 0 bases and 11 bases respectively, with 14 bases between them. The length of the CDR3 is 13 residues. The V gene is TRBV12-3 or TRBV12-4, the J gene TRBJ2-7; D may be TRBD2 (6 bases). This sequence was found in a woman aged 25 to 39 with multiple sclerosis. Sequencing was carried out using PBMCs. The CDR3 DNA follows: TGTGCCAGCAGTTTAGCCGGGGGTAGTTTTGAGTACTTC. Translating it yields CASSLAGGSFEYF.